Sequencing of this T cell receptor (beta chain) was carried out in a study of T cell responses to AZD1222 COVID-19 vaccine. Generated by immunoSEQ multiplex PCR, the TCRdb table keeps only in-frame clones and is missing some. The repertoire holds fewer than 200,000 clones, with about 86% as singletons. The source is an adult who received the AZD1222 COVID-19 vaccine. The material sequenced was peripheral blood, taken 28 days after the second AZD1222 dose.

CDR3 residues: CASTLGGLDYGYTF. In DNA form, the CDR3 reads TGTGCCAGCACCCTCGGGGGGCTAGACTATGGCTACACCTTC. V usage is TRBV2 and J usage is TRBJ1-2; possibly TRBD1 for D (6 bases). V lost 7 bases and J lost 3, with 15 bases in between. The CDR3 covers 14 residues. Germline loops: CDR1 SNHLY, CDR2 FYNNEI. The full variable domain, rest sourced from reference TRBV2 and TRBJ1-2, is EPEVTQTPSHQVTQMGQEVILRCVPISNHLYFYWYRQILGQKVEFLVSFYNNEISEKSEIFDDQFSVERPDGSNFTLKIRSTKLEDSAMYFCASTLGGLDYGYTFGSGTRLTVV.